This T cell receptor beta chain was identified in a study of blood T cells in healthy people across ages. Study-level background: Through template switching, about one barcoded beta molecule was captured per two T cells, as measured in model experiments.

This clonotype appeared a few times. Drawing of peripheral blood yielded about 9.7 milliliters from each donor. Every sample yielded at least 6.5 million isolated PBMCs. A second PCR, run for roughly 7 to 12 cycles, used a sample-barcoded 5' primer plus a J-beta primer mix. Using its own MiXCR run on the 5' RACE reads, TCRdb lists one record per CDR3 protein. This table has 800,000 to 950,000 distinct CDR3 sequences, approximately 49% appearing once. The sequenced material came from blood. This TCR was recovered from a man aged 30 to 45 in good health.

The CDR3 DNA is TGTGCCAGCAGCTCAGCGGTTGGGACAGCACAAGAGACCCAGTACTTC. Translation: CASSSAVGTAQETQYF. The chain combines TRBV7-9 with TRBJ2-5; 7 bases fit TRBD1. V trimming: 4 bases; J trimming: 2 bases; junction bases outside the gene matches: 10. The CDR3 spans 16 residues. Per germline, CDR1 SEHNR and CDR2 FQNEAQ (reference sequence).